A single sample gave rise to the 29 T cell receptor beta chains below, sequenced in a study of T cell clusters in autoimmune cytopenias. Each sample's input was 250 ng genomic DNA, 38,000 or so genome equivalents. Multiplex touch-down PCR amplified TRB using TRB-A and TRB-B pools in one tube. TCRdb reworked the multiplex PCR reads into one entry per CDR3 protein, no DNA. This sample's clone table lists about 3,200 distinct CDR3 sequences. The specimen sequenced was peripheral blood. The receptors come from a human donor with an autoimmune cytopenia or autoimmune hepatitis (not recorded which).

This clonotype is classed as medium-sized (0.01 to 0.1%) by frequency. V gene TRBV15 combines with J gene TRBJ2-5; TCRdb's D gene call, TRBD2, goes unchecked for lack of DNA. The CDR3 spans 15 residues. Per the germline V gene, CDR1 is LNHNV and CDR2 is YYDKDF (reference sequence). The CDR3: CATSRDRPGGETQYF.

This clonotype counts as medium-sized by frequency. The chain couples TRBV7-2 to TRBJ2-4; there is no DNA to check the TCRdb D call of TRBD2. Germline V gives CDR1 SGHTA, CDR2 FQGNSA. The CDR3 totals 15 residues. The chain's CDR3 is CASSPSGGAKNIQYF. The entire variable domain, with the rest obtained from reference TRBV7-2 and TRBJ2-4, is as follows: GAGVSQSPSNKVTEKGKDVELRCDPISGHTALYWYRQSLGQGLEFLIYFQGNSAPDKSGLPSDRFSAERTGGSVSTLTIQRTQQEDSAVYLCASSPSGGAKNIQYFGAGTRLSVL.

This clonotype ranks as medium-sized (0.01 to 0.1%) in terms of frequency. The V gene is TRBV27, the J gene TRBJ2-4; absent DNA, TCRdb's TRBD2 call cannot be checked. Per the germline V gene, CDR1 is MNHEY and CDR2 is SMNVEV (reference sequence). The CDR3 is 14 residues long. The CDR3 loop is CASRGLIAKNIQYF.

Measured by frequency, this clonotype is medium-sized. This chain joins TRBV6-5 and TRBJ2-5. The CDR3 is 13 residues long. From germline, CDR1 is MNHEY and CDR2 SVGAGI. CDR3 loop: CASSYLAEETQYF.

This clonotype registers medium-sized by frequency. The V gene is TRBV7-2, the J gene TRBJ2-7; TCRdb calls TRBD1, which cannot be checked without DNA. The CDR3 covers 14 residues. In germline, CDR1 is SGHTA, CDR2 FQGNSA. CDR3: CASSERDRAYEQYF.

This clonotype is labeled medium-sized based on frequency. V usage is TRBV5-4 and J usage is TRBJ2-3; no DNA is available, so the TRBD2 call from TCRdb remains unchecked. CDR1 SGHNT and CDR2 YYREEE come from the germline V gene (reference sequence). The CDR3 is 16 amino acids. Here the CDR3 reads CASSSNQRASTDTQYF. The full variable domain, completed using reference TRBV5-4 and TRBJ2-3, is ETGVTQSPTHLIKTRGQQVTLRCSSQSGHNTVSWYQQALGQGPQFIFQYYREEENGRGNFPPRFSGLQFPNYSSELNVNALELDDSALYLCASSSNQRASTDTQYFGPGTRLTVL.

According to its frequency, this clonotype is medium-sized. This chain links TRBV10-2 with TRBJ1-4; the D call of TRBD1 rests on TCRdb alone, since no DNA is present to check it. This CDR3 region has 16 residues. Germline V gene lookup returns CDR1 WSHSY and CDR2 SAAADI. CDR3 sequence reads: CASSESHRVSGEKLFF.

In terms of frequency, this clonotype is medium-sized. CDR3 in amino acids: CASSQDFWGSSGEKLFF. The rearrangement links TRBV4-2 to TRBJ1-4. Germline assignment: CDR1 LGHNA and CDR2 YNFKEQ. The CDR3 is 17 residues long.

This clonotype is identified as medium-sized from frequency. The V and J genes are TRBV6-5 and TRBJ2-7; the D call from TCRdb, TRBD1, cannot be confirmed without DNA. Germline CDR1 reads MNHEY; CDR2 reads SVGAGI. The CDR3 loop spans 14 amino acids. This chain's CDR3 is CASSSWTGTYEQYF.

This clonotype registers medium-sized by frequency. The chain uses TRBV11-2 and TRBJ2-3. CDR1 and CDR2 from the germline V gene are SGHAT and FQNNGV. CDR3 length: 12 residues. The CDR3 reads CARSVGTDTQYF.

According to its frequency, this clonotype is medium-sized. V gene TRBV7-9 combines with J gene TRBJ2-2; without DNA, the TCRdb call of TRBD1 cannot be checked. This CDR3 comprises 18 residues. CDR1 and CDR2 (germline): SEHNR, FQNEAQ (reference sequence). CDR3 loop: CASSFGTGGSRNTGELFF.

The rearrangement uses TRBV10-2 and TRBJ1-3; TCRdb's D gene call, TRBD1, goes unchecked for lack of DNA. This CDR3 is built from 14 residues. Looked up from germline, CDR1 is WSHSY and CDR2 is SAAADI. CDR3 residues: CASRLQGARNTIYF.

This clonotype is medium-sized by frequency. The V gene is TRBV7-9, the J gene TRBJ2-3; the TRBD2 assignment by TCRdb is unverifiable without DNA. Germline values: CDR1 SEHNR, CDR2 FQNEAQ (reference sequence). The CDR3 runs to 14 residues. The CDR3 sequence is CASSFYRPADTQYF.

By frequency, this clonotype is medium-sized. This chain joins TRBV19 and TRBJ2-5; TCRdb lists TRBD1, though no DNA is available to test this call. Germline V gene lookup returns CDR1 LNHDA and CDR2 SQIVND (reference sequence). This CDR3 contains 13 residues. The CDR3 loop reads CASLGQGFETQYF.

Judged by frequency, this clonotype is medium-sized (0.01 to 0.1%). This rearrangement joins TRBV27 to TRBJ2-1; no DNA is available, so the TRBD1 call from TCRdb remains unchecked. CDR3 length: 14 residues. CDR1 MNHEY and CDR2 SMNVEV come from the germline V gene (reference sequence). The CDR3 sequence is CASSLAGGNNEQFF.

By frequency, this clonotype registers medium-sized. The chain carries TRBV6-2 or TRBV6-3 and TRBJ2-1. The CDR3 has 11 residues. Germline-derived CDR1 and CDR2 are MNHEY and SVGEGT. CDR3 amino acids: CASKFYNEQFF.

This clonotype is identified as medium-sized from frequency. CDR3 sequence reads: CAWSVPGGYTF. This chain connects TRBV30 to TRBJ1-2; TCRdb selects TRBD1, and the lack of DNA leaves this call unchecked. Germline V gives CDR1 GTSNPN, CDR2 SVGIG (reference sequence). The CDR3 has 11 residues.

Frequency places this clonotype as medium-sized. J is TRBJ2-7 and V is TRBV5-1. The CDR3 consists of 13 residues. Germline CDR1 and CDR2: SGHRS and YFSETQ. CDR3 residues: CASSLISSYEQYF. Together with reference TRBV5-1 and TRBJ2-7, the CDR3 gives the full variable domain: KAGVTQTPRYLIKTRGQQVTLSCSPISGHRSVSWYQQTPGQGLQFLFEYFSETQRNKGNFPGRFSGRQFSNSRSEMNVSTLELGDSALYLCASSLISSYEQYFGPGTRLTVT.

Measured by frequency, this clonotype is medium-sized. The chain couples TRBV20-1 to TRBJ2-1; absent DNA, TCRdb's TRBD2 call cannot be checked. Germline V CDR1 and CDR2: DFQATT, SNEGSKA (reference sequence). This CDR3 spans 17 amino acids. This CDR3 is CSASELAGMSSYNEQFF.

Measured by frequency, this clonotype is medium-sized. The rearrangement links TRBV7-9 to TRBJ2-7; the D call of TRBD2 rests on TCRdb alone, since no DNA is present to check it. This CDR3 contains 14 residues. CDR1 and CDR2 from the germline V gene are SEHNR and FQNEAQ (reference sequence). CDR3: CASSSSGKAYEQYF.

In terms of frequency, this clonotype is medium-sized. This sequence joins TRBV15 and TRBJ2-4; without DNA, the TCRdb call of TRBD1 cannot be checked. This CDR3 comprises 15 residues. Germline-derived CDR1 and CDR2 are LNHNV and YYDKDF (reference sequence). The CDR3: CATRGEWAGLNIQYF.

Measured by frequency, this clonotype is medium-sized. The rearrangement joins TRBV7-9 to TRBJ2-7; TCRdb gives TRBD2 as the D gene, but with no DNA this cannot be confirmed. The CDR3 spans 16 residues. Germline-derived CDR1 and CDR2 are SEHNR and FQNEAQ (reference sequence). The CDR3 here is CASSPTFGLSSYEQYF.

This clonotype is called medium-sized based on its frequency. The chain employs TRBV6-5 and TRBJ1-2; TCRdb reports TRBD1, a call that lacks DNA to check it against. This CDR3 region has 15 residues. The V gene's germline CDR1 is MNHEY and CDR2 SVGAGI. This CDR3 is CASSSTQTGIYGYTF.

This clonotype ranks as medium-sized in terms of frequency. The CDR3 sequence is CASSSDNEQFF. The genes are TRBV5-6 and TRBJ2-1. The CDR3 is 11 amino acids. Germline assignment: CDR1 SGHDT and CDR2 YYEEEE.

This clonotype ranks as medium-sized in terms of frequency. The chain is built from TRBV20-1 and TRBJ2-1; TCRdb lists TRBD2, though no DNA is available to test this call. Germline V gives CDR1 DFQATT, CDR2 SNEGSKA (reference sequence). The CDR3 extends over 14 amino acids. The CDR3 loop is CSAESASGSIEQFF.

This clonotype is deemed medium-sized by its frequency. This rearrangement joins TRBV7-9 to TRBJ2-1; TCRdb lists TRBD1, though no DNA is available to test this call. This CDR3 contains 15 residues. CDR1 is SEHNR, CDR2 FQNEAQ, per germline (reference sequence). This CDR3 is CASSLAGGLRNEQFF.

This chain connects TRBV19 to TRBJ2-2; TCRdb calls TRBD2, which cannot be checked without DNA. Germline V lookup: CDR1 LNHDA, CDR2 SQIVND (reference sequence). The CDR3 sequence is 12 residues long. The CDR3: CATCGNAGELFF. Combining the CDR3 with reference TRBV19 and TRBJ2-2 gives the whole variable domain DGGITQSPKYLFRKEGQNVTLSCEQNLNHDAMYWYRQDPGQGLRLIYYSQIVNDFQKGDIAEGYSVSREKKESFPLTVTSAQKNPTAFYLCATCGNAGELFFGEGSRLTVL.

Its frequency marks this clonotype as medium-sized (0.01 to 0.1%). The rearrangement joins TRBV19 to TRBJ1-3. Germline CDR1 and CDR2: LNHDA and SQIVND (reference sequence). This CDR3 is 16 amino acids long. The CDR3 region is CASSILGVSSGNTIYF.

In terms of frequency, this clonotype is medium-sized. The chain combines TRBV5-6 with TRBJ2-5; the TCRdb D gene call, TRBD2, has no DNA to confirm it. The CDR3 length is 13 residues. The germline V gene has CDR1 SGHDT and CDR2 YYEEEE. The chain's CDR3 is CASSLLLAETQYF.